The clone carrying this T cell receptor beta chain occurred many times. The entry originates in a study of breast tumors, draining lymph nodes, adjacent tissues. TCRdb called the multiplex PCR reads again in MiXCR, with one record for every CDR3 protein. In the table there are roughly 100,000 distinct CDR3 sequences, less than 40% of which are singletons. Breast cancer patients provided tissue from their axillary draining lymph nodes. The CDR3 has 16 residues. After removal of 5 bases from V and 13 bases from J, the junction contained 20 bases not matched to a gene. Germline V lookup: CDR1 SEHNR, CDR2 FQNEAQ (reference sequence).

This sequence was found in a female donor with breast cancer. Some clones in this sample may be carry-over from other donors' samples. The sample taken for sequencing was axillary lymph node tissue. V is TRBV7-9 and J is TRBJ2-1; 7 positions agree with TRBD2. DNA for the CDR3: TGTGCCAGCAGCCAGGACCGAGGGTACGGCGGGAGCCGACAGTTCTTC. It specifies CASSQDRGYGGSRQFF. The full variable domain, completed using reference TRBV7-9 and TRBJ2-1, is DTGVSQNPRHKITKRGQNVTFRCDPISEHNRLYWYRQTLGQGPEFLTYFQNEAQLEKSRLLSDRFSAERPKGSFSTLEIQRTEQGDSAMYLCASSQDRGYGGSRQFFGPGTRLTVL.